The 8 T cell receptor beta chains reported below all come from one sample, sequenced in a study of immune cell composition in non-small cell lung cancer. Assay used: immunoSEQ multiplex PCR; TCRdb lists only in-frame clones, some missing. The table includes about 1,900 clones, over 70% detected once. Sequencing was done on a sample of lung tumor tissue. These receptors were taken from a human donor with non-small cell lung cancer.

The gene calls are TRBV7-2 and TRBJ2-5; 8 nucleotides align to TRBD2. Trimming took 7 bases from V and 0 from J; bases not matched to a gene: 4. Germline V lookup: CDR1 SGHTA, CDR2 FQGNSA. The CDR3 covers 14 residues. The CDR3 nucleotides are TGTGCCAGCACCATAGCGGGGCACCAAGAGACCCAGTACTTC. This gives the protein CASTIAGHQETQYF.

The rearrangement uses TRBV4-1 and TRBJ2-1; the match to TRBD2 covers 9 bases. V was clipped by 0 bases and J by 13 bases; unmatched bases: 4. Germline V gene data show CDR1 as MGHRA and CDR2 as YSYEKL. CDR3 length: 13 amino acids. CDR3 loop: CASSQEAGGPQFF. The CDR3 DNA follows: TGCGCCAGCAGCCAAGAGGCGGGGGGGCCCCAGTTCTTC.

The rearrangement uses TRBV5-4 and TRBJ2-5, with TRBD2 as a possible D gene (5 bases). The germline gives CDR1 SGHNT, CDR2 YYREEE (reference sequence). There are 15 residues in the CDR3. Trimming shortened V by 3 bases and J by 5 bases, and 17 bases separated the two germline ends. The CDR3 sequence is CASSSGLLAVETQYF. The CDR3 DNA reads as TGTGCCAGCAGCTCTGGACTTCTGGCGGTGGAGACCCAGTACTTC.

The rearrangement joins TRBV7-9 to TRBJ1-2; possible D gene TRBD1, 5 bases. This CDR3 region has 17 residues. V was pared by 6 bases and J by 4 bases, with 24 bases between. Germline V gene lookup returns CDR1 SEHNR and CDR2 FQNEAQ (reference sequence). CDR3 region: CASSFLLGAGYGYGYTF. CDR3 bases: TGTGCCAGCAGTTTTCTCCTTGGGGCAGGTTACGGCTATGGCTACACCTTC.

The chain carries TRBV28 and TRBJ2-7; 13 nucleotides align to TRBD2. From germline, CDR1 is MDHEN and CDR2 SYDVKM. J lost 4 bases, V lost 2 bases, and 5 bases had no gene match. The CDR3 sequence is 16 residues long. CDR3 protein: CASSLVTSGRIYEQYF. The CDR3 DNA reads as TGTGCCAGCAGTTTAGTGACTAGCGGGAGGATATACGAGCAGTACTTC.

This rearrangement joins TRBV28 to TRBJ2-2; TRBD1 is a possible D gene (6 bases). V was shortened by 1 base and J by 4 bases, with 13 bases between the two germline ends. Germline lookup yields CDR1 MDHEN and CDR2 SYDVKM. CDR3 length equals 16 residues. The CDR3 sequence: CASSLLRGSGTGELFF. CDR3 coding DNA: TGTGCCAGCAGTTTATTAAGGGGGTCGGGCACCGGGGAGCTGTTTTTT.

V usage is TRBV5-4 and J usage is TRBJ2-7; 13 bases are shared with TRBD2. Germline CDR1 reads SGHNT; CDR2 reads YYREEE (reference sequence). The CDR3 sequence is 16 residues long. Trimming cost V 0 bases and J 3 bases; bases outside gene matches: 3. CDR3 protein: CASSLGTSGSLYEQYF. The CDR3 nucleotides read TGTGCCAGCAGCTTGGGGACTAGCGGGAGCCTCTACGAGCAGTACTTC.

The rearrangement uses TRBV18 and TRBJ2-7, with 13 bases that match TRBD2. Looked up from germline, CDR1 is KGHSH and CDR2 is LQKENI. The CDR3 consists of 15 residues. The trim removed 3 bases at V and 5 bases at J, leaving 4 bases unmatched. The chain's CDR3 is CASSPVLAGGNEQYF. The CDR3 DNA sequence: TGTGCCAGCTCACCGGTACTAGCGGGAGGGAACGAGCAGTACTTC.